The clone carrying this TCR beta chain was seen once. The antigen is undetermined. Patients in the study, people with chemo-refractory metastatic non-small-cell lung cancer, received focal radiation plus ipilimumab CTLA-4 blockade. These data belong to a study of radiotherapy plus CTLA-4 blockade in lung cancer. Whole-study context: Disease control reached approximately 29%, with objective responses in 15% to 20%.

Germline V gene data show CDR1 as SGHAT and CDR2 as FQNNGV. The CDR3 is 18 residues long. The V segment lost 1 base and the J segment 3 bases; nucleotides outside the gene matches: 9. Findings and caveats of the study: Among reported predictors of response, early blood T cell clone dynamics with interferon-beta performed best. Tumor-derived TCR clones expanded in blood after radiotherapy plus ipilimumab.

Some clones are missing from TCRdb's copy, which holds only in-frame ones; the method was immunoSEQ multiplex PCR. The sample has about 73,000 clones, around nine tenths seen once. The chain joins TRBV11-2 to TRBJ2-2; 9 positions match TRBD1. The receptor was isolated from a human donor with non-small cell lung cancer that progressed on radiotherapy plus ipilimumab. The sequences come from peripheral blood, collected from a patient treated with radiotherapy plus ipilimumab. CDR3 region: CASSLGDWGQGDTGELFF. CDR3 nucleotides: TGTGCCAGCAGCTTAGGAGATTGGGGACAGGGAGACACCGGGGAGCTGTTTTTT.